The 27 T cell receptor beta chains in this list originate from one sample, sequenced in a study of identical twins. TCRdb analysed the 5' RACE reads with MiXCR anew, one entry per CDR3 protein. The data show 400,000 to 550,000 distinct CDR3 sequences, with 20% to 30% seen just once and 2.9% held by the top ten. These data were likewise used in another study, on T cells expressing NK-cell markers.

The sample comprised CD4+ T cells sorted from blood. All receptors derive from a woman under 30 in good health.

V and J are TRBV12-3 or TRBV12-4 and TRBJ2-2; D call uncertain. V was pared by 6 bases and J by 3 bases, with 5 bases between. This CDR3 is 12 amino acids long. CDR3 residues: CASSIYTGELFF. In DNA, the CDR3 is TGTGCCAGCAGCATTTACACCGGGGAGCTGTTTTTT.

This chain uses TRBV6-5 with TRBJ1-2; no reliable D call. The V end lost 6 bases, the J end lost 13 bases, and 18 bases lay between the germline ends. Germline lookup yields CDR1 MNHEY and CDR2 SVGAGI. The CDR3 is made up of 12 amino acids. The CDR3 DNA sequence: TGTGCCAGCAGCCCCCTCGGGGTAGGGCCCACCTTC. It is translated as CASSPLGVGPTF.

The chain is built from TRBV20-1 and TRBJ2-7; 7 bases fit TRBD2. V shed 2 bases and J 3 bases; nucleotides not matched to a gene: 13. The CDR3 sequence is 16 residues long. The germline V gene has CDR1 DFQATT and CDR2 SNEGSKA (reference sequence). The CDR3 region has the DNA TGCAGTGCTAGAAAATCGGCGGGGACTATAGACTACGAGCAGTACTTC. As protein: CSARKSAGTIDYEQYF.

In this sample, this clonotype turned up many times. At one end, the junction sequence differs from germline, possibly due to a read error. The gene calls are TRBV5-1 and TRBJ2-7; D remains ambiguous. The CDR3 loop spans 11 amino acids. Germline CDR1 and CDR2: SGHRS and YFSETQ. The CDR3 DNA reads TGTGCCAGCAGCACTGACTACGAGCAGTACTTC. It yields the protein CASSTDYEQYF.

Only a few counts were recorded for this clonotype. This chain links TRBV20-1 with TRBJ2-2; D unclear. Germline loops: CDR1 DFQATT, CDR2 SNEGSKA (reference sequence). The CDR3 is 12 residues long. V gave up 3 bases and J gave up 6 bases, with 8 bases separating them. CDR3 coding DNA: TGCAGTGCTAGTAGAAATCCCGGGGAGCTGTTTTTT. The encoded protein is CSASRNPGELFF.

The V gene is TRBV18, the J gene TRBJ1-5; no clear D. Germline V gene lookup returns CDR1 KGHSH and CDR2 LQKENI. The CDR3 spans 13 residues. The V gene lost 6 bases and the J gene lost 4 bases, with 10 bases spanning the gap. The CDR3 loop is CASSPLSNQPQHF. The CDR3 DNA reads TGTGCCAGCTCTCCGTTATCGAATCAGCCCCAGCATTTT.

This clonotype was recorded only once. The gene calls are TRBV18 and TRBJ1-1; D uncertain. CDR1 is KGHSH and CDR2 is LQKENI in the germline V gene. This CDR3 contains 14 residues. Trimming removed 1 base at V and 4 bases at J, with 10 bases between. The DNA for the CDR3 is TGTGCCAGCTCACCACGGACGGAACCCACTGAAGCTTTCTTT. Translating gives CASSPRTEPTEAFF.

The rearrangement joins TRBV7-6 to TRBJ2-5, with D perhaps being TRBD1 or TRBD2 (5 bases each). The V end was cut by 5 bases, the J end by 5 bases, with 18 bases between. The CDR3 has 15 residues. Germline V CDR1 and CDR2: SGHVS, FNYEAQ. The CDR3 loop reads CASSLGLGAGETQYF. The CDR3, as DNA: TGTGCCAGCAGCCTAGGGTTGGGAGCAGGGGAGACCCAGTACTTC.

This chain uses TRBV9 with TRBJ2-7, with 7 bases that match TRBD2. Germline V lookup: CDR1 SGDLS, CDR2 YYNGEE. The length of the CDR3 is 15 residues. After removal of 0 bases from V and 2 bases from J, the junction contained 5 bases not matched to a gene. CDR3 DNA: TGTGCCAGCAGCGTAGACCCGGGAGGACCCTACGAGCAGTACTTC. This gives the protein CASSVDPGGPYEQYF.

This clonotype was picked up a small number of times. The gene calls are TRBV7-2 and TRBJ2-7; no definite D call. CDR1 and CDR2 from the germline V gene are SGHTA and FQGNSA. The CDR3 is 14 residues long. Trimming removed 5 bases at V and 0 bases at J, with 11 bases between. The CDR3 DNA follows: TGTGCCAGCAGCCCGCACGGGTCCTCCTACGAGCAGTACTTC. It codes for CASSPHGSSYEQYF.

This clonotype occurred a few times. V gene TRBV5-1 combines with J gene TRBJ2-7; no definite D call. In germline, CDR1 is SGHRS, CDR2 YFSETQ. V lost 2 bases and J 0 bases, leaving 12 bases between the germline ends. The CDR3 loop spans 15 amino acids. The CDR3 protein is CASSFGQPSSYEQYF. CDR3 in DNA: TGCGCCAGCAGCTTCGGCCAGCCCAGCTCCTACGAGCAGTACTTC.

The rearrangement joins TRBV4-2 to TRBJ2-1; 7 positions agree with TRBD1. The CDR3 covers 15 residues. Unmatched junction bases numbered 10, after V lost 4 bases and J lost 7 bases. CDR1 and CDR2 (germline): LGHNA, YNFKEQ. In nucleotides, the CDR3 is TGTGCCAGCAGCCCTAGAAGGGCAGGGGGAAATGAGCAGTTCTTC. Translating it yields CASSPRRAGGNEQFF.

This clonotype was seen only a few times. The chain is built from TRBV18 and TRBJ2-1; D is uncertain. V lost 3 bases and J lost 10, with 7 bases in between. The CDR3 runs to 11 residues. The germline CDR1 and CDR2 sequences are KGHSH and LQKENI. The CDR3 reads CASSPAREQFF. CDR3 nucleotides: TGTGCCAGCTCACCGGCGAGGGAGCAGTTCTTC.

The chain employs TRBV3-1 and TRBJ1-2; TRBD1 aligns across 7 bases. The trim removed 4 bases at V and 1 base at J, leaving 6 bases unmatched. The length of the CDR3 is 15 residues. CDR1 is LGHDT, CDR2 YNNKEL, per germline (reference sequence). The DNA of the CDR3 is TGTGCCAGCAGCCCGCGAGGACAGGTTAACTATGGCTACACCTTC. It translates to CASSPRGQVNYGYTF.

The J gene is TRBJ2-5, the V gene TRBV5-5; a possible D gene is TRBD2 (6 bases). The CDR3 runs to 16 residues. V lost 0 bases to trimming and J lost 1 base, with 13 bases between them. The germline V gene encodes CDR1 SGHKS and CDR2 YYEKEE (reference sequence). The CDR3 region is CASSLGGMGGQETQYF. The CDR3 DNA sequence: TGTGCCAGCAGCTTGGGGGGAATGGGGGGCCAAGAGACCCAGTACTTC. The complete variable domain, with remaining parts taken from reference TRBV5-5 and TRBJ2-5, reads DAGVTQSPTHLIKTRGQQVTLRCSPISGHKSVSWYQQVLGQGPQFIFQYYEKEERGRGNFPDRFSARQFPNYSSELNVNALLLGDSALYLCASSLGGMGGQETQYFGPGTRLLVL.

The J gene is TRBJ2-7, the V gene TRBV6-1; the match to TRBD2 covers 9 bases. The CDR3 length is 14 residues. Trimming removed 5 bases from V and 3 bases from J; junction bases left unmatched: 5. Germline V lookup: CDR1 MNHNS, CDR2 SASEGT. CDR3 amino acids: CASSRLAVGYEQYF. CDR3 sequence (DNA): TGTGCCAGCAGTAGACTAGCGGTGGGCTACGAGCAGTACTTC.

The rearrangement links TRBV2 to TRBJ2-5, with 12 nucleotides matching TRBD2. CDR1 is SNHLY, CDR2 FYNNEI, per germline. This CDR3 spans 15 amino acids. The V segment lost 6 bases and the J segment 5 bases; nucleotides outside the gene matches: 7. CDR3 sequence reads: CASRELAGGGETQYF. Written as DNA, the CDR3 is TGTGCCAGCAGGGAACTAGCGGGAGGTGGCGAGACCCAGTACTTC.

V is TRBV12-3 or TRBV12-4 and J is TRBJ1-1, with D unclear. V was shortened by 6 bases and J by 6 bases, with 11 bases between the two germline ends. CDR3 length: 12 residues. This CDR3 reads CASRQNYAEAFF. CDR3 bases: TGTGCCAGCAGACAGAATTACGCTGAAGCTTTCTTT.

This clonotype appeared a few times. The rearrangement links TRBV20-1 to TRBJ2-5; D unclear. This CDR3 comprises 11 residues. Germline lookup yields CDR1 DFQATT and CDR2 SNEGSKA (reference sequence). Trimming left V 3 bases short and J 4 bases short, with 6 bases between. CDR3 region: CSARWRETQYF. CDR3 nucleotide sequence: TGCAGTGCTAGGTGGCGAGAGACCCAGTACTTC.

This chain connects TRBV20-1 to TRBJ2-3; D is uncertain. The CDR3 is 13 residues long. From germline, CDR1 is DFQATT and CDR2 SNEGSKA (reference sequence). The V end was cut by 5 bases, the J end by 2 bases, with 11 bases between. The CDR3 spells CSAGIDFTDTQYF. The CDR3 DNA follows: TGCAGTGCTGGAATCGATTTCACAGATACGCAGTATTTT.

The chain recombines TRBV20-1 with TRBJ2-7; D uncertain. The CDR3 is made up of 11 amino acids. From germline, CDR1 is DFQATT and CDR2 SNEGSKA (reference sequence). CDR3 DNA sequence: TGCAGCATGGCCCGGAACTACGAGCAGTACTTC. Its protein is CSMARNYEQYF.

V usage is TRBV28 and J usage is TRBJ2-1; 8 bases align to TRBD1. V dropped 4 bases and J dropped 15; count of bases not matched to a gene: 8. The CDR3 consists of 12 residues. Per germline, CDR1 MDHEN and CDR2 SYDVKM. This CDR3 reads CASSSQQGGGFF. The CDR3 DNA sequence: TGTGCCAGCAGTTCACAACAGGGGGGCGGGTTCTTC.

The V gene is TRBV20-1, the J gene TRBJ2-7, with D possibly TRBD1 on 6 matching bases. Trimming pared 6 bases from V and 3 bases from J, leaving 15 bases between. Germline V CDR1 and CDR2: DFQATT, SNEGSKA (reference sequence). This CDR3 contains 13 residues. CDR3 sequence reads: CSATQGGNYEQYF. The CDR3 DNA sequence: TGCAGTGCAACTCAAGGGGGAAACTACGAGCAGTACTTC.

This clonotype was counted a few times. The rearrangement uses TRBV6-5 and TRBJ2-7; D is possibly TRBD1 or TRBD2 (5 bases each). This CDR3 has 19 amino acids. Germline-derived CDR1 and CDR2 are MNHEY and SVGAGI. Deletions cut 0 bases from V and 5 bases from J, with 26 bases between. The chain's CDR3 is CASSYSAPAREGARNEQYF. The DNA of the CDR3 is TGTGCCAGCAGTTACTCTGCCCCGGCTCGGGAAGGGGCGCGGAACGAGCAGTACTTC.

This clonotype was recorded a few times. The gene calls are TRBV7-9 and TRBJ2-1; no firm D call. This CDR3 region has 10 residues. Per germline, CDR1 SEHNR and CDR2 FQNEAQ (reference sequence). Trimming left V 2 bases short and J 10 bases short, with 3 bases between. The CDR3 region is CASSLKEQFF. CDR3 bases: TGTGCCAGCAGCTTAAAAGAGCAGTTCTTC.

This clonotype was detected ten times or more. The V call is TRBV29-1, the J call TRBJ2-1; 7 nucleotides line up with TRBD1. This CDR3 region has 12 residues. Losses at the gene ends were 3 bases for V and 6 bases for J; bases not matched to a gene: 2. The germline V gene encodes CDR1 SQVTM and CDR2 ANQGSEA. The CDR3 sequence is CSVEGQLNEQFF. The CDR3 coding sequence is TGCAGCGTTGAGGGACAGCTCAATGAGCAGTTCTTC.

The gene calls are TRBV15 and TRBJ2-1; D may be TRBD2 (6 bases). In germline, CDR1 is LNHNV, CDR2 YYDKDF (reference sequence). V shed 3 bases and J shed 4 bases, with 22 bases lying between them. The CDR3 covers 18 residues. The CDR3 is CATSRDLTRDSNYNEQFF. The CDR3 nucleotides read TGTGCCACCAGCAGGGACCTGACCCGGGACTCCAATTACAATGAGCAGTTCTTC.